Listed here is a single TCR beta chain. This specimen belongs to a study of blood T cell repertoires in COVID-19. Libraries were prepared by immunoSEQ multiplex PCR; TCRdb keeps only in-frame clonotypes and omits some of them. The table includes about 130,000 clones, approximately 80% detected once. This clonotype was sampled from a woman aged 60-75 years with acute or convalescent COVID-19. The material sequenced was peripheral blood.

The CDR3 DNA sequence: TGTGCCACCAGCCCCTTGGGGACAGGGTCTGGAAACACCATATATTTT. Encoded protein: CATSPLGTGSGNTIYF. This chain joins TRBV15 and TRBJ1-3, with 9 bases aligning to TRBD1. V lost 5 bases and J lost 1; bases outside the gene matches: 6. The germline V gene has CDR1 LNHNV and CDR2 YYDKDF (reference sequence). The CDR3 has 16 residues.